The source of this TCR beta chain is a study of regulatory T cells in long-lasting Graves disease. Per germline, CDR1 LNHDA and CDR2 SQIVND (reference sequence). The V end was cut by 1 base, the J end by 3 bases, with 16 bases between. CDR3 length equals 17 residues. Building the TCR beta libraries relied on iRepertoire HTBI primers, and CDR3 regions underwent Arm-PCR. TCRdb re-analysed the multiplex PCR reads in MiXCR, keeping a single row per CDR3 protein. The sample shows about 560,000 distinct CDR3 sequences, 15% to 20% of them seen only once. The time point: newly diagnosed GD, antithyroid drugs for less than 3 months. Extracted RNA from PBMCs served as the source of the TCR library. This clonotype was seen more than once but under ten times. In addition, the sample was reused for a study of T cells in Graves' hyperthyroidism and ophthalmopathy. From that study: Aged 18 to 65, the patients had hyperthyroidism that was newly diagnosed and had lasted under 2 months. Clinical symptoms, serum thyroxine, TRAb, thyroid ultrasound and orbital computed tomography established diagnosis. A 13 V-J model separated ophthalmopathy from stable hyperthyroidism.

Material: peripheral blood mononuclear cells (PBMCs), obtained at new diagnosis, from a patient treated with antithyroid drugs. The TCR originated in a man aged 18 to 29 with Graves disease. The chain combines TRBV19 with TRBJ2-4; D might be TRBD2 (5 bases). CDR3 nucleotides: TGTGCCAGTAGTATAGGAGCGGCGGGCCCGATCAAAAACATTCAGTACTTC. Protein: CASSIGAAGPIKNIQYF.